Given below is one TCR beta chain in context. What it recognizes is unknown. The sampling schedule covered blood at baseline, cycle 4 day 1, and cycle 7 day 1. TCRdb keeps only in-frame clones here, not all; method: immunoSEQ multiplex PCR. The sample holds 65,000 to 80,000 clones, roughly 86% seen once. V was trimmed by 3 bases and J by 1 base, leaving 2 bases between them. This CDR3 contains 12 residues. CDR1 SGDLS and CDR2 YYNGEE come from the germline V gene. This record comes from a study of OX40 agonist ivuxolimab in advanced cancers. Looking at the study overall: Age averaged around 59 years (range about 23 to 80), and 82.7% were male. Partial responses were seen in three patients, one with hepatocellular carcinoma and two with cutaneous melanoma.

Study-level points and caveats: CD8+ T cells showed, on average, more clonal expansion than CD4+ cells.

The V and J genes are TRBV9 and TRBJ2-1, with D uncertain. This specimen was CD4+ or CD8+ T cells sorted from blood, taken in a trial of the OX40 agonist ivuxolimab. The sequence was obtained from an adult with an advanced solid tumor such as melanoma, head and neck, liver or kidney cancer. Here the CDR3 reads CASSASYNEQFF. CDR3 sequence (DNA): TGTGCCAGCAGCGCTTCCTACAATGAGCAGTTCTTC.